This TCR beta chain is from a study of T cell repertoires in cytomegalovirus infection (dated by TCRdb to between 2018 and 2021). At the level of the whole study: Donor HLA type was relevant to the analysis, because carriage of CMV infection together with the matching HLA type was indicated by public TCR beta signatures. Beyond this particular receptor, the publication reports: In both this cohort and an independent roughly 330-donor cohort, the cumulative frequency of public TCR beta family members distinguished carriers of CMV infection plus the relevant HLA type. In the ex vivo response, HLA-C-restricted CMV-specific TCR beta clonotypes were dominant, and in two of eight donors the single most frequent clonotype came from this HLA-C-restricted group.

This clonotype was counted at least ten times. Its antigen is currently not known. No much larger clone is present one base from it, and per-base qualities are unavailable. Including the terminal cysteine and phenylalanine, the CDR3 comprises 15 residues. Only the CDR3 part of the read is kept: 45 bases, read in frame from the first base. CDR1 MDHEN and CDR2 SYDVKM are derived from the germline V gene. Trimming leaves V shorter by 6 bases and J shorter by 3 bases, with the junction holding 6 bases beyond the gene matches. The instrument given in TCRdb is Illumina HiSeq 1500. TCRdb passed the public sequencing reads through fastp at Q25 and MiXCR, retaining productive beta sequences. Merged by CDR3 protein, the rows form single entries marked with the most common genes and DNA. The sample table contains roughly 600,000 distinct CDR3 sequences; only one count was recorded for approximately 24% of them. The ten largest clones add up to under 8.5% of the sample.

The specimen sequenced was CD8+ T cells from PBMCs. The chain is assembled from TRBV28 and TRBJ2-2, and 8 junction bases match TRBD1. The sequence was obtained from a human donor in good health (CMV status not recorded). Some clones in this sample may be carry-over from other donors' samples. The CDR3: CASSLDRAYTGELFF. Read as DNA, the sequence is TGTGCCAGCAGCCTGGACAGGGCCTACACCGGGGAGCTGTTTTTT.